The clone carrying this T cell receptor beta chain rates as medium-sized. Its target is not known. TCRdb ran MiXCR on the 5' RACE reads and lists one entry per CDR3 protein. The top ten clones hold more than 3% of a sample with 18,000 or so distinct CDR3 sequences, around 6.9% of them seen once. Time point reported: sample taken at primary tumor resection. The cohort: about 79 early-stage, untreated non-small cell lung cancer patients. Unsorted whole RNA from tumor, nontumor lung or frozen PBMC underwent sequencing. The data are from a study of spatial heterogeneity in lung cancer. Study findings and constraints: Alpha chain coverage of tumor T cells was estimated at approximately 6.5%, and beta chain coverage at approximately 13%. Higher tumor mutation counts went along with higher counts of expanded intratumoral alpha and beta TCRs.

Trimming cost V 3 bases and J 3 bases, with 14 bases left between them. The CDR3 has 15 residues. Germline V lookup: CDR1 KGHSH, CDR2 LQKENI. Material: lung tumor tissue, obtained at surgery. This receptor was obtained from a female donor with early-stage non-small cell lung cancer. The chain has TRBV18 and TRBJ1-1; D is possibly TRBD1 (6 bases). CDR3 DNA sequence: TGTGCCAGCTCACCGCAGCACAGGGTAGACACTGAAGCTTTCTTT. Protein product: CASSPQHRVDTEAFF.